A single sample is the source of the 2 T cell receptor beta chains below, sequenced in a study of shared clonotypes between healthy human individuals. Method: immunoSEQ multiplex PCR; TCRdb's copy keeps in-frame clones and lacks some. This table holds 650,000 to 750,000 clones, 55% to 75% found once. Sequenced: memory CD4+ T cells sorted from blood. The subset denotes: CD45RA-negative fraction. The receptors stem from a woman aged 25 to 39 in good health.

The chain couples TRBV6-5 to TRBJ2-1; 12 nucleotides line up with TRBD2. V lost 6 bases and J lost 5; bases outside the gene matches: 5. Germline-derived CDR1 and CDR2 are MNHEY and SVGAGI. The CDR3 contains 15 residues. CDR3 DNA sequence: TGTGCCAGCAGGAAGACTAGCGGGGGAAACAATGAGCAGTTCTTC. Translated, it gives CASRKTSGGNNEQFF.

The chain uses TRBV28 and TRBJ1-5, with 7 bases matching TRBD1. The CDR3 loop spans 16 amino acids. Trimming removed 6 bases from V and 5 bases from J; junction bases left unmatched: 13. CDR1 is MDHEN and CDR2 is SYDVKM in the germline V gene. The CDR3 bases are TGTGCCAGCAGAAGGAGTTGGGACAGCCTTTATCAGCCCCAGCATTTT. It translates to CASRRSWDSLYQPQHF. Full variable domain (remainder filled in from reference TRBV28 and TRBJ1-5): DVKVTQSSRYLVKRTGEKVFLECVQDMDHENMFWYRQDPGLGLRLIYFSYDVKMKEKGDIPEGYSVSREKKERFSLILESASTNQTSMYLCASRRSWDSLYQPQHFGDGTRLSIL.